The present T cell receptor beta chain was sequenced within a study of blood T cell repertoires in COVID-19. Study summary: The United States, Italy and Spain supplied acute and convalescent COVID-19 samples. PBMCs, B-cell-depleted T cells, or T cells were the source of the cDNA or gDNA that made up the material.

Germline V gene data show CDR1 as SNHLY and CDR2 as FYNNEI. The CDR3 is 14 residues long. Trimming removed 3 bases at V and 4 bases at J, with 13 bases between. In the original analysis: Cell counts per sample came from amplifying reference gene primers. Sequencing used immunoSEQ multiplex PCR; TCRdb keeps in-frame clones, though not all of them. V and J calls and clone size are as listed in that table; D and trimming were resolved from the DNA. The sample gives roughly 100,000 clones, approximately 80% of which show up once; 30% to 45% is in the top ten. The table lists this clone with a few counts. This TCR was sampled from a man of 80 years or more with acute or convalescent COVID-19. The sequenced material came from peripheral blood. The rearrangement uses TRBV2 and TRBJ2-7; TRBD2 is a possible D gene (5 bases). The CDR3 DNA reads TGTGCCAGCAGTGACAGGACTTTGCTTTACGAGCAGTACTTC. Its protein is CASSDRTLLYEQYF.